This T cell receptor (beta chain) appears in the sequencing data of a study of human T cells and chemical hapten exposure. Ten or more counts support this clonotype. Its target is not known. Time point reported: patch test 1, 2 weeks after DPC sensitization. As to treatment: therapeutic diphenylcyclopropenone sensitization with weekly scalp DPC. Patients had alopecia, were aged 18 to 70, and were not pregnant. The study, taken as a whole, reports: Expanded TCRs formed significantly more large CDR3 similarity clusters than controls.

Unique molecular identifiers were attached to individual cDNA molecules within the library. TCRdb reprocessed the RACE reads with MiXCR, giving one entry per CDR3 protein. The repertoire holds some 81,000 distinct CDR3 sequences, roughly 7.2% seen once, with roughly 1.4% in the top ten. This clonotype originated in a woman between 25 and 40 years old with alopecia areata. Some clones in this sample may be carry-over from other donors' samples. The material sequenced was whole blood, taken in connection with sensitization to the hapten diphenylcyclopropenone (DPC).

Here the CDR3 DNA reads TGCAGCGTTGAGACAGCATTTAGCACAGATACGCAGTATTTT. Amino acid sequence: CSVETAFSTDTQYF. The genes are TRBV29-1 and TRBJ2-3; maybe TRBD1 (5 bases). Germline V gives CDR1 SQVTM, CDR2 ANQGSEA. The V end was cut by 3 bases, the J end by 0 bases, with 10 bases between. This CDR3 has 14 amino acids.